The text below deals with one T cell receptor beta chain. This study enrolled people aged about 18 to 100 from roughly 22 US geographic areas. Membership in each cohort depended on participant-reported clinical history. For recovered donors of Cohort 3, there were two negative PCRs, clearance, or symptom resolution. This record belongs to a study of blood T cell repertoires in COVID-19. Study in general: The United States, Italy and Spain provided the acute and convalescent COVID-19 samples.

With V trimmed by 11 bases and J by 3 bases, 6 bases remained unmatched. Germline-derived CDR1 and CDR2 are ENHRY and SYGVKD. CDR3 length: 13 amino acids. This table comes from immunoSEQ multiplex PCR, and its TCRdb copy is limited to in-frame clones, with some not included. This table has fewer than 400,000 clones, over 75% appearing once. The sequence was collected from a man younger than 40 who had recovered from COVID-19. Sequences were obtained from PBMCs or T cells enriched from blood (not recorded which). The chain has TRBV10-3 and TRBJ2-3, with 9 bases matching TRBD2. CDR3 loop: CAHAAGGTDTQYF. As DNA, the CDR3 is TGTGCCCACGCTGCGGGAGGGACAGATACGCAGTATTTT.